This TCR beta chain originates from a study of cytomegalovirus exposure and HLA in healthy donors. About the study: Earlier work reported 100 million to 130 million unique TCR beta sequences from about 180 million T cells. General study results and limits: Rates of TCR association differed by HLA locus in a later analysis, with DRB1 highest and HLA-C lowest. In vitro assays verified that a few CMV-associated chains recognized CMV antigens specifically. V- and J-gene trimming of TCR beta was linked (in a later analysis) to a missense DCLRE1C variant.

Worth noting for this clone: Its antigen is unknown.

The PCR employed 60 Vbeta primers together with 13 Jbeta primers. Libraries were prepared by immunoSEQ multiplex PCR; TCRdb keeps only in-frame clonotypes and omits some of them. The sample records 150,000 to 200,000 clones, around 75% being singletons. Trimming left V 1 base short and J 6 bases short, with 12 bases between. The germline V gene has CDR1 SEHNR and CDR2 FQNEAQ (reference sequence). CDR3 size: 14 residues. Sequencing input: PBMCs. The chain couples TRBV7-9 to TRBJ1-1, with D maybe TRBD1 (6 bases). This clonotype was sampled from a man between 18 and 29 years old in good health and CMV-seropositive. CDR3 amino acids: CASSLGQGSPEAFF. The CDR3 DNA follows: TGTGCCAGCAGCTTAGGGCAGGGGAGCCCTGAAGCTTTCTTT.